Below, 26 T cell receptor beta chains from the same sample are listed, as sequenced in a study of T cell repertoires in cytomegalovirus infection. A single record per CDR3 protein comes from TCRdb applying MiXCR to the reads. The sample has some 680,000 distinct CDR3 sequences; about 40% are singletons. The sample taken for sequencing was PBMCs. The receptors originated from a human donor in good health (CMV status not recorded). Some clones in this sample may be carry-over from other donors' samples.

The chain recombines TRBV7-2 with TRBJ1-5, with 9 bases lining up with TRBD1. CDR1 and CDR2 from the germline V gene are SGHTA and FQGNSA. After removal of 1 base from V and 7 bases from J, the junction contained 5 bases not matched to a gene. This CDR3 has 15 amino acids. The DNA for the CDR3 is TGTGCCAGCAGCTTAGGCGGGACAGGGCGCCAGCCCCAGCATTTT. Protein sequence: CASSLGGTGRQPQHF.

The chain carries TRBV12-3 or TRBV12-4 and TRBJ1-6; D remains ambiguous. The CDR3 sequence is 15 residues long. The V gene lost 6 bases and the J gene lost 10 bases, with 19 bases spanning the gap. This chain's CDR3 is CASRGTSPPGSPLHF. DNA for the CDR3: TGTGCCAGCAGGGGTACCAGTCCACCGGGGTCACCCCTCCACTTT.

This clonotype was observed many times. V usage is TRBV28 and J usage is TRBJ1-4; D remains unclear. There are 13 residues in the CDR3. Germline CDR1 is MDHEN and CDR2 is SYDVKM. Deletions cut 2 bases from V and 4 bases from J, with 5 bases between. Here the CDR3 reads CASSLQFNEKLFF. The CDR3 DNA reads as TGTGCCAGCAGTTTACAGTTTAATGAAAAACTGTTTTTT.

This clonotype was counted only a few times. This chain joins TRBV10-3 and TRBJ2-5, with 9 bases identical to TRBD1. This CDR3 comprises 14 residues. Trimming cost V 5 bases and J 5 bases; bases outside gene matches: 6. Germline values: CDR1 ENHRY, CDR2 SYGVKD. The CDR3: CAISTGGARETQYF. The CDR3 nucleotides read TGTGCCATCAGTACAGGGGGCGCCCGGGAGACCCAGTACTTC.

The chain uses TRBV7-8 and TRBJ2-3; 9 bases match TRBD2. The germline V gene has CDR1 SGHVS and CDR2 FQNEAQ. V shed 6 bases and J 6 bases; nucleotides not matched to a gene: 7. The CDR3 is 14 amino acids. CDR3 residues: CASRTGLAYDTQYF. The CDR3 coding sequence is TGTGCCAGCAGGACGGGACTAGCATACGATACGCAGTATTTT.

With respect to this clonotype: The conserved phenylalanine or tryptophan normally closing the CDR3 is absent here, so this likely arose from a read error. This sequence joins TRBV7-2 and TRBJ2-5, with 9 bases identical to TRBD1. V gave up 3 bases and J gave up 4 bases; unmatched junction bases: 9. Germline V gene lookup returns CDR1 SGHTA and CDR2 FQGNSA. CDR3 length: 16 amino acids. DNA for the CDR3: TGTGCCAGCAGCTTTCCAACAGGGGGCCAGAGAGAGACCCAGTACTTA. Translated: CASSFPTGGQRETQYL.

This clonotype has a handful of counts. The genes are TRBV7-6 and TRBJ2-5; D remains unclear. Trimming took 7 bases from V and 3 from J, leaving 12 bases between them. The CDR3 extends over 13 amino acids. Germline values: CDR1 SGHVS, CDR2 FNYEAQ. The CDR3: CASTDAVEETQYF. The CDR3 DNA reads TGTGCCAGCACCGACGCGGTAGAAGAGACCCAGTACTTC.

This clonotype showed up many times. The rearrangement links TRBV7-2 to TRBJ1-2, with no clear D. Germline-derived CDR1 and CDR2 are SGHTA and FQGNSA. V lost 5 bases and J 4 bases, leaving 17 bases between the germline ends. The CDR3 is 15 amino acids. The CDR3 loop is CASSRDGVSGYGYTF. The CDR3 region has the DNA TGTGCCAGCAGCCGTGATGGGGTGAGCGGCTATGGCTACACCTTC. The entire variable domain, with the rest obtained from reference TRBV7-2 and TRBJ1-2, is as follows: GAGVSQSPSNKVTEKGKDVELRCDPISGHTALYWYRQSLGQGLEFLIYFQGNSAPDKSGLPSDRFSAERTGGSVSTLTIQRTQQEDSAVYLCASSRDGVSGYGYTFGSGTRLTVV.

This chain's CDR3 is CASSLLRDPRMSGELFF. DNA for the CDR3: TGTGCCAGCAGTTTATTACGGGACCCAAGGATGTCCGGGGAGCTGTTTTTT. The V gene is TRBV28, the J gene TRBJ2-2, with D tentatively TRBD1 or TRBD2 (5 bases each). With 1 base removed from V and 6 bases from J, the gap between germline ends came to 18 bases. Germline CDR1 and CDR2: MDHEN and SYDVKM. The CDR3 sequence is 17 residues long.

The chain links TRBV27 to TRBJ2-7, with TRBD2 matching over 11 bases. From germline, CDR1 is MNHEY and CDR2 SMNVEV (reference sequence). The junction had 9 bases not matched to a gene; V was cut back by 9 bases and J by 5 bases. This CDR3 is built from 14 residues. The CDR3 nucleotides read TGTGCCAGTTCCACCGGGACTAGCGGAGACGAGCAGTACTTC. It yields the protein CASSTGTSGDEQYF.

The J gene is TRBJ2-2, the V gene TRBV25-1; D ambiguous. Trimming removed 4 bases from V and 5 bases from J, with 14 bases in between. This CDR3 region has 15 residues. Germline CDR1 reads MGHDK; CDR2 reads SYGVNS. The CDR3 sequence: CASSVPAKGTGELFF. In DNA form, the CDR3 reads TGTGCCAGCAGTGTCCCCGCAAAAGGAACCGGGGAGCTGTTTTTT.

The gene calls are TRBV20-1 and TRBJ1-5, with D tentatively TRBD1 (5 bases). This CDR3 comprises 13 residues. Trimming cost V 6 bases and J 6 bases, with 15 bases left between them. Germline CDR1 is DFQATT and CDR2 is SNEGSKA (reference sequence). The CDR3 DNA sequence: TGCAGTGCGACTCGGGGACCGACTCAGCCCCAGCATTTT. Its translation: CSATRGPTQPQHF.

This clonotype has only a few counts. The rearrangement joins TRBV27 to TRBJ2-7; D is possibly TRBD2 (6 bases). The length of the CDR3 is 16 residues. CDR1 is MNHEY and CDR2 is SMNVEV in the germline V gene (reference sequence). Between the trimmed V and J ends, which lost 0 bases and 6 bases, there was a span of 18 bases. CDR3 nucleotide sequence: TGTGCCAGCAGTTTATCAGGGGAGGAACTAGGAAGCGAGCAGTACTTC. Translation gives CASSLSGEELGSEQYF.

This clonotype was seen more than once but under ten times. This sequence joins TRBV19 and TRBJ2-1; D uncertain. The germline V and J ends were trimmed by 5 bases and 1 base, with 15 bases remaining between them. Germline CDR1 is LNHDA and CDR2 is SQIVND (reference sequence). This CDR3 has 16 residues. The CDR3 DNA reads as TGTGCCAGTAGTCATGACTCACTGCCGTCCTACAATGAGCAGTTCTTC. Amino acids: CASSHDSLPSYNEQFF.

The chain links TRBV5-1 to TRBJ1-6; possible D gene TRBD1, 5 bases. The CDR3 covers 15 residues. The V gene lost 0 bases and the J gene lost 7 bases, with 11 bases spanning the gap. Looked up from germline, CDR1 is SGHRS and CDR2 is YFSETQ. The CDR3 loop is CASSLVGRGNSPLHF. The DNA for the CDR3 is TGCGCCAGCAGCTTGGTGGGACGGGGAAATTCACCCCTCCACTTT.

This clonotype was counted only a few times. J is TRBJ2-1 and V is TRBV25-1; D is perhaps TRBD2 (5 bases). The CDR3 length is 14 residues. With 8 bases removed from V and 4 bases from J, the gap between germline ends came to 15 bases. CDR1 is MGHDK, CDR2 SYGVNS, per germline. This CDR3 is CASGRRVPYNEQFF. DNA of the CDR3: TGTGCCAGCGGGCGGCGGGTTCCTTACAATGAGCAGTTCTTC.

The chain combines TRBV28 with TRBJ1-3, with TRBD1 matching 7 bases. The germline V gene has CDR1 MDHEN and CDR2 SYDVKM. J lost 4 bases, V lost 6 bases, and 6 bases had no gene match. This CDR3 is built from 14 residues. The CDR3 sequence is CASRTDREGNTIYF. In DNA, the CDR3 is TGTGCCAGCAGGACCGACAGGGAGGGAAACACCATATATTTT.

This clonotype was counted at least ten times. CDR3 amino acids: CASSYRGPAGGSYEQYF. CDR3 nucleotide sequence: TGTGCCAGCAGTTACCGAGGGCCAGCCGGGGGCTCCTACGAGCAGTACTTC. The chain links TRBV28 to TRBJ2-7; D might be TRBD2 (6 bases). V dropped 4 bases and J dropped 0 bases, with 19 bases sitting between them. CDR1 is MDHEN and CDR2 is SYDVKM in the germline V gene. The CDR3 covers 17 residues. Based on the CDR3 plus reference TRBV28 and TRBJ2-7, the full variable domain is DVKVTQSSRYLVKRTGEKVFLECVQDMDHENMFWYRQDPGLGLRLIYFSYDVKMKEKGDIPEGYSVSREKKERFSLILESASTNQTSMYLCASSYRGPAGGSYEQYFGPGTRLTVT.

This chain joins TRBV12-3 or TRBV12-4 and TRBJ2-3; 8 bases match TRBD1. Trimming removed 7 bases from V and 1 base from J; junction bases left unmatched: 10. CDR3 length: 16 amino acids. The CDR3 nucleotides read TGTGCCAGCAATTACGGACAGGGTTGGGGCACAGATACGCAGTATTTT. It is translated as CASNYGQGWGTDTQYF.

V and J are TRBV10-3 and TRBJ2-7; TRBD2 matches 7 bases. The V segment lost 4 bases and the J segment 0 bases; nucleotides outside the gene matches: 3. The CDR3 is 14 residues long. The V gene's germline CDR1 is ENHRY and CDR2 SYGVKD. The chain's CDR3 is CAISVSGGSYEQYF. The CDR3, as DNA: TGTGCCATCAGTGTATCGGGGGGCTCCTACGAGCAGTACTTC.

This clonotype was counted a few times. V and J are TRBV4-1 and TRBJ2-7; a possible D gene is TRBD1 (6 bases). This CDR3 is 14 amino acids long. The V gene's germline CDR1 is MGHRA and CDR2 YSYEKL. The V end lost 2 bases, the J end lost 0 bases, and 8 bases lay between the germline ends. The CDR3 sequence: CASSQRDTSYEQYF. In DNA, the CDR3 is TGCGCCAGCAGCCAAAGGGACACCTCCTACGAGCAGTACTTC.

The J gene is TRBJ1-2, the V gene TRBV25-1; D gene ambiguous. CDR1 is MGHDK and CDR2 is SYGVNS in the germline V gene. V lost 5 bases and J lost 3, with 10 bases in between. The CDR3 sequence is 13 residues long. CDR3 loop: CASSKERYYGYTF. The CDR3 nucleotides are TGTGCCAGCAGTAAAGAACGGTACTATGGCTACACCTTC.

The V gene is TRBV28, the J gene TRBJ2-1; 8 bases match TRBD2. V was pared by 6 bases and J by 0 bases, with 7 bases of the junction left unmatched. Germline V gene sequence: CDR1 MDHEN, CDR2 SYDVKM. The CDR3 has 16 amino acids. The CDR3 reads CASSPAGGLSYNEQFF. CDR3 sequence (DNA): TGTGCCAGCAGCCCGGCGGGAGGACTCTCCTACAATGAGCAGTTCTTC.

The J gene is TRBJ2-1, the V gene TRBV24-1, with TRBD1 matching over 8 bases. J was trimmed by 7 bases and V by 8 bases; bases with no gene match: 6. Germline V gives CDR1 KGHDR, CDR2 SFDVKD. The CDR3 has 13 amino acids. The CDR3 coding sequence is TGTGCCACCAATGACAGGGGTGAAAATGAGCAGTTCTTC. As protein: CATNDRGENEQFF.

V is TRBV19 and J is TRBJ1-5; D ambiguous. V lost 9 bases and J lost 5, with 14 bases in between. Germline CDR1 and CDR2: LNHDA and SQIVND (reference sequence). This CDR3 spans 13 amino acids. The CDR3 reads CARTRGRDQPQHF. CDR3 sequence (DNA): TGTGCCAGGACCCGCGGTAGGGATCAGCCCCAGCATTTT.

This clonotype was counted a few times. V and J are TRBV20-1 and TRBJ2-6; the D is unclear. Trimming took off 5 bases at V and 3 bases at J, with 5 bases between the two ends. CDR3 length: 12 amino acids. Germline CDR1 is DFQATT and CDR2 is SNEGSKA (reference sequence). CDR3 bases: TGCAGTGCTCTCCGTGGGGCCAACGTCCTGACTTTC. It codes for CSALRGANVLTF.